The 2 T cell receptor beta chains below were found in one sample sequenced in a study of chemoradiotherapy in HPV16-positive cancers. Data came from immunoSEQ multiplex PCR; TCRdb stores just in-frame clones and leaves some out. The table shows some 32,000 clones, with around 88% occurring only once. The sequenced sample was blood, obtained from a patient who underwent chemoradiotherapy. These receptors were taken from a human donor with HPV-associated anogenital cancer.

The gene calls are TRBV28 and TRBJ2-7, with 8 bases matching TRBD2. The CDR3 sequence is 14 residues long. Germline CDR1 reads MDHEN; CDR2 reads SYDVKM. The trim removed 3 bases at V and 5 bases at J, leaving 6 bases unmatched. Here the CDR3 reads CASSFLVGGDEQYF. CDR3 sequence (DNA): TGTGCCAGCAGTTTTTTGGTCGGGGGGGACGAGCAGTACTTC.

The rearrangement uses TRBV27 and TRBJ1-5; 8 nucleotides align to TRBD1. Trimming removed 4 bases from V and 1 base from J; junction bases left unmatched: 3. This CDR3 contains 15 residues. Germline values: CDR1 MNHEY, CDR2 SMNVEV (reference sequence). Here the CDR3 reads CASSSQGGSNQPQHF. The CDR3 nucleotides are TGTGCCAGCAGTTCACAGGGGGGCAGCAATCAGCCCCAGCATTTT.